Following are 8 T cell receptor beta chains from one sample sequenced in a study of T cells after yellow fever vaccination. TCRdb re-called the 5' RACE reads through MiXCR, storing one row per CDR3 protein. Of about 180,000 distinct CDR3 sequences listed, 5.5% to 8% are singletons. The specimen comprised CD4+ T cells sorted from PBMCs, sampled on the day of the first yellow fever vaccination. These receptors were collected from a young man who received the YFV17D yellow fever vaccine.

The J gene is TRBJ2-3, the V gene TRBV5-4; D gene ambiguous. Germline CDR1 is SGHNT and CDR2 is YYREEE (reference sequence). The CDR3 length is 13 residues. The germline V and J ends were trimmed by 2 bases and 4 bases, with 8 bases remaining between them. The CDR3 DNA reads TGTGCCAGCAGCTTATTCGGGCCAGATACGCAGTATTTT. This sequence encodes CASSLFGPDTQYF.

The chain uses TRBV20-1 and TRBJ2-1; 10 bases line up with TRBD1. The CDR3 is made up of 14 amino acids. In germline, CDR1 is DFQATT, CDR2 SNEGSKA (reference sequence). V was clipped by 6 bases and J by 8 bases; unmatched bases: 10. The CDR3 loop reads CSAADRGRGDEQFF. The CDR3 nucleotides are TGCAGTGCAGCCGACAGGGGGCGCGGGGATGAGCAGTTCTTC.

This clonotype was seen at least ten times. This chain links TRBV6-5 with TRBJ2-1; unclear D gene. The V end was cut by 0 bases, the J end by 6 bases, with 15 bases between. The CDR3 sequence is 16 residues long. Germline CDR1 and CDR2: MNHEY and SVGAGI. CDR3 nucleotides: TGTGCCAGCAGTTACTCTATAGTCCCCGCTTTCAATGAGCAGTTCTTC. This encodes CASSYSIVPAFNEQFF.

This clonotype was recorded at least ten times. The rearrangement joins TRBV12-3 or TRBV12-4 to TRBJ2-7; no firm D call. The CDR3 spans 14 residues. V was clipped by 6 bases and J by 0 bases, with 12 bases between them. The DNA of the CDR3 is TGTGCCAGCAGACCCCCGGGTGGCTCCTACGAGCAGTACTTC. This codes for CASRPPGGSYEQYF.

Notes on this clonotype: The germline gene is not matched at one end of the junction; a read error may be the cause. The rearrangement joins TRBV7-9 to TRBJ1-6; D remains unclear. Germline CDR1 reads SEHNR; CDR2 reads FQNEAQ (reference sequence). This CDR3 spans 14 amino acids. The CDR3 DNA sequence: TGTGTCAGCAGCTTAGCCGTTATTGGTTCACCCCTCCACTTT. Amino acid sequence: CVSSLAVIGSPLHF.

This clonotype has a count of ten or more. The chain combines TRBV23-1 with TRBJ2-7; D is undetermined. TRBV23-1 is an ORF, with its function uncertain. The CDR3 covers 13 residues. Trimming removed 4 bases from V and 5 bases from J, with 12 bases in between. CDR3 loop: CASSPSRPNEQYV. Here the CDR3 DNA reads TGCGCCAGCAGTCCCAGCAGGCCCAACGAGCAGTACGTC.

This clonotype occurred many times. The chain employs TRBV7-9 and TRBJ2-1; D possibly corresponds to TRBD2 (6 bases). Trimming took 2 bases from V and 5 from J, leaving 13 bases between them. Germline V CDR1 and CDR2: SEHNR, FQNEAQ (reference sequence). The CDR3 has 15 residues. The CDR3 loop reads CASSLRRDHNNEQFF. DNA of the CDR3: TGTGCCAGCAGCTTAAGGCGGGACCACAACAATGAGCAGTTCTTC.

This rearrangement joins TRBV20-1 to TRBJ1-1; D may be TRBD1 (6 bases). The germline CDR1 and CDR2 sequences are DFQATT and SNEGSKA (reference sequence). Trimming removed 2 bases from V and 1 base from J, with 11 bases in between. CDR3 length: 14 residues. The CDR3 loop is CSARMGGPNTEAFF. The DNA for the CDR3 is TGCAGTGCTAGAATGGGGGGGCCGAACACTGAAGCTTTCTTT.